The clone carrying this TCR beta chain turned up a few times. Germline values: CDR1 DFQATT, CDR2 SNEGSKA (reference sequence). This CDR3 region has 18 residues. Unmatched junction bases numbered 13, after V lost 2 bases and J lost 0 bases. Each CDR3 protein is one row after TCRdb ran MiXCR on the RT-PCR reads. Among around 700,000 distinct CDR3 sequences, approximately 15% were seen once, and the ten largest hold about 3.6%. The receptor was derived from a female donor in good health, serving as a healthy control. The sequencing input was memory CD4+ T cells from blood. The rearrangement uses TRBV20-1 and TRBJ2-7, with 10 bases that match TRBD2. The DNA of the CDR3 is TGCAGTGCTAGAAACCGTTTAGCGGGAGGATTAAGCTCCTACGAGCAGTACTTC. Translation: CSARNRLAGGLSSYEQYF.